Each of the 28 T cell receptor beta chains below was sequenced from the same sample in a study of cytomegalovirus exposure and HLA in healthy donors. Assay used: immunoSEQ multiplex PCR; TCRdb lists only in-frame clones, some missing. The sample contains about 73,000 clones, 90% to 95% of which appear only once. What was sequenced was PBMCs. The receptor source for this set is a man aged 18 to 30 in good health and CMV-seronegative.

The chain carries TRBV19 and TRBJ1-1, with D maybe TRBD1 (5 bases). Trimming took 5 bases from V and 0 from J, leaving 16 bases between them. Per germline, CDR1 LNHDA and CDR2 SQIVND (reference sequence). This CDR3 comprises 16 residues. The CDR3 sequence is CASSSFRWGVNTEAFF. The CDR3 DNA follows: TGTGCCAGTAGTTCCTTCCGTTGGGGGGTGAACACTGAAGCTTTCTTT.

The chain employs TRBV7-9 and TRBJ2-2; 7 nucleotides agree with TRBD2. CDR1 SEHNR and CDR2 FQNEAQ come from the germline V gene (reference sequence). Unmatched junction bases numbered 7, after V lost 5 bases and J lost 7 bases. This CDR3 has 14 residues. CDR3 in amino acids: CASSQTSFGGELFF. In nucleotides, the CDR3 is TGTGCCAGCAGCCAGACTAGCTTCGGCGGGGAGCTGTTTTTT. The full variable domain, in which reference TRBV7-9 and TRBJ2-2 provide the parts outside the CDR3, is DTGVSQNPRHKITKRGQNVTFRCDPISEHNRLYWYRQTLGQGPEFLTYFQNEAQLEKSRLLSDRFSAERPKGSFSTLEIQRTEQGDSAMYLCASSQTSFGGELFFGEGSRLTVL.

The chain combines TRBV4-3 with TRBJ1-5; D not resolved. V was cut by 4 bases and J by 7 bases, with 14 bases left in between. Germline lookup yields CDR1 LGHNA and CDR2 YSLEER. The CDR3 totals 14 residues. CDR3 amino acids: CASSRETKGQPQHF. The DNA for the CDR3 is TGCGCCAGCAGCCGGGAGACAAAGGGCCAGCCCCAGCATTTT.

This chain connects TRBV29-1 to TRBJ2-1; D not certain. The CDR3 is 13 residues long. V was trimmed by 4 bases and J by 4 bases, leaving 11 bases between them. The germline gives CDR1 SQVTM, CDR2 ANQGSEA. The DNA for the CDR3 is TGCAGCGTTGGTCCCGCGCAATACAATGAGCAGTTCTTC. It translates to CSVGPAQYNEQFF.

This clone was counted a few times. The chain recombines TRBV6-6 with TRBJ2-5; D is ambiguous. V was shortened by 6 bases and J by 3 bases, with 5 bases between the two germline ends. This CDR3 comprises 11 residues. The germline V gene has CDR1 MNHNY and CDR2 SVGAGI (reference sequence). The CDR3 loop is CASSQEETQYF. The CDR3 DNA reads TGTGCCAGCAGCCAGGAAGAGACCCAGTACTTC.

V is TRBV28 and J is TRBJ1-2; TRBD1 matches 8 bases. Germline V gives CDR1 MDHEN, CDR2 SYDVKM. This CDR3 region has 16 residues. Trimming at V came to 1 base and at J to 6 bases, leaving 10 bases not matched to a gene. DNA for the CDR3: TGTGCCAGCAGTTTATCCTATGCAGGGGGCGAGGATGGCTACACCTTC. Amino acids: CASSLSYAGGEDGYTF.

The rearrangement joins TRBV27 to TRBJ2-7; no clear D. This CDR3 spans 13 amino acids. Germline CDR1 is MNHEY and CDR2 is SMNVEV (reference sequence). Trimming stripped 0 bases from V and 7 bases from J, with 10 bases between. In DNA, the CDR3 is TGTGCCAGCAGTTTATCCCCGTGGCAAGAGCAGTACTTC. Translating it yields CASSLSPWQEQYF.

DNA for the CDR3: TGTGCCAGCAGCTCCTCTCGACATGGCAATCAGCCCCAGCATTTT. This encodes CASSSSRHGNQPQHF. The V call is TRBV6-5, the J call TRBJ1-5; no reliable D call. Germline CDR1 MNHEY, CDR2 SVGAGI. The CDR3 has 15 residues. V lost 6 bases and J lost 2, with 14 bases in between.

This chain uses TRBV7-3 with TRBJ1-2; tentative D call: TRBD1 (5 bases). CDR3 length: 14 residues. Germline CDR1 SGHTA, CDR2 FQGTGA. V was trimmed by 0 bases and J by 4 bases, leaving 9 bases between them. In DNA form, the CDR3 reads TGTGCCAGCAGCTTAACCTGGGGCAGCTATGGCTACACCTTC. Residues: CASSLTWGSYGYTF.

CDR3 region: CASSFYLVETEAFF. CDR3 sequence (DNA): TGTGCCAGCAGCTTTTACCTAGTTGAAACTGAAGCTTTCTTT. This chain links TRBV7-9 with TRBJ1-1; D not resolved. CDR1 is SEHNR and CDR2 is FQNEAQ in the germline V gene (reference sequence). V lost 3 bases to trimming and J lost 5 bases, with 13 bases between them. The CDR3 spans 14 residues.

The rearrangement uses TRBV10-3 and TRBJ1-2; 7 nucleotides match TRBD1. V gave up 4 bases and J gave up 6 bases; unmatched junction bases: 5. Germline lookup yields CDR1 ENHRY and CDR2 SYGVKD. The CDR3 spans 13 residues. As DNA, the CDR3 is TGTGCCATCAGTGGGGGGACAGCTAATGGCTACACCTTC. Its translation is CAISGGTANGYTF.

The chain is built from TRBV7-2 and TRBJ2-2, with 11 bases that match TRBD2. The V and J ends lost 4 bases and 1 base, in that order; junction bases with no gene match: 2. The CDR3 length is 16 residues. Looked up from germline, CDR1 is SGHTA and CDR2 is FQGNSA. The DNA of the CDR3 is TGTGCCAGCAGCTCTAGCGGGGGGTTGAACACCGGGGAGCTGTTTTTT. This encodes CASSSSGGLNTGELFF.

V usage is TRBV2 and J usage is TRBJ1-2; weak D call: TRBD1 (6 bases). The V end lost 5 bases, the J end lost 2 bases, and 21 bases lay between the germline ends. The germline V gene has CDR1 SNHLY and CDR2 FYNNEI. The CDR3 spans 17 residues. CDR3 coding DNA: TGTGCCAGCAGTAACGGACAGAACCTCTTTTTGAACTATGGCTACACCTTC. This encodes CASSNGQNLFLNYGYTF.

CDR3: CAWAAGDYEQYF. The CDR3 DNA reads TGTGCGTGGGCAGCGGGGGACTACGAGCAGTACTTC. The genes are TRBV30 and TRBJ2-7, with 8 bases that match TRBD2. This CDR3 has 12 residues. Looked up from germline, CDR1 is GTSNPN and CDR2 is SVGIG (reference sequence).

J is TRBJ1-4 and V is TRBV7-2; 7 nucleotides align to TRBD1. V lost 5 bases to trimming and J lost 8 bases; unmatched junction nucleotides: 2. From germline, CDR1 is SGHTA and CDR2 FQGNSA. The CDR3 has 12 residues. CDR3 amino acids: CASSRGREKLFF. Here the CDR3 DNA reads TGTGCCAGCAGCAGGGGGCGGGAAAAACTGTTTTTT.

The chain couples TRBV28 to TRBJ1-2; weak D call: TRBD1 (6 bases). This CDR3 is built from 14 residues. V was shortened by 6 bases and J by 6 bases, with 17 bases between the two germline ends. CDR1 and CDR2 (germline): MDHEN, SYDVKM. CDR3 protein: CASRRTAGANGYTF. The DNA of the CDR3 is TGTGCCAGCAGGCGGACAGCAGGAGCCAATGGCTACACCTTC.

The J gene is TRBJ1-2, the V gene TRBV15, with D perhaps matching TRBD1 (6 bases). V lost 6 bases and J 3 bases, leaving 14 bases between the germline ends. The V gene's germline CDR1 is LNHNV and CDR2 YYDKDF (reference sequence). The CDR3 length is 14 residues. CDR3 amino acids: CATRIGQLHYGYTF. CDR3 nucleotides: TGTGCCACCAGGATAGGACAGCTCCACTATGGCTACACCTTC.

This clone has a single count. The gene calls are TRBV6-5 and TRBJ1-5; 9 bases match TRBD1. The germline V gene has CDR1 MNHEY and CDR2 SVGAGI. J lost 6 bases, V lost 5 bases, and 8 bases had no gene match. The CDR3 has 15 amino acids. This CDR3 is CASSPLQGAGQPQHF. CDR3 in DNA: TGTGCCAGCAGTCCTTTACAGGGGGCCGGTCAGCCCCAGCATTTT.

The V and J genes are TRBV29-1 and TRBJ2-7, with a tentative D call TRBD1 (6 bases). V shed 6 bases and J shed 1 base, with 13 bases lying between them. The germline V gene encodes CDR1 SQVTM and CDR2 ANQGSEA. The CDR3 has 13 residues. CDR3 sequence: CSVNRDMSYEQYF. CDR3 sequence (DNA): TGCAGCGTAAATCGGGACATGTCCTACGAGCAGTACTTC.

V and J are TRBV2 and TRBJ2-2; 10 bases map to TRBD1. CDR1 is SNHLY, CDR2 FYNNEI, per germline. The CDR3 sequence is 15 residues long. V dropped 6 bases and J dropped 6; count of bases not matched to a gene: 7. The CDR3 DNA reads as TGTGCCAGCAGGGATTCTGGACAGGGGGCCGGGGAGCTGTTTTTT. Amino acids: CASRDSGQGAGELFF.

A single count supports this clone. V is TRBV6-1 and J is TRBJ1-2; 9 positions match TRBD1. V was pared by 6 bases and J by 8 bases, with 7 bases of the junction left unmatched. The CDR3 is 13 residues long. The germline CDR1 and CDR2 sequences are MNHNS and SASEGT. The CDR3 sequence: CASSQDRGRGYTF. CDR3 DNA: TGTGCCAGCAGCCAGGACAGGGGTAGAGGCTACACCTTC.

V and J are TRBV27 and TRBJ2-3; TRBD2 matches at 9 bases. The CDR3 runs to 15 residues. Germline V CDR1 and CDR2: MNHEY, SMNVEV (reference sequence). V dropped 6 bases and J dropped 2; count of bases not matched to a gene: 6. CDR3 protein: CASRLSGGNTDTQYF. CDR3 sequence (DNA): TGTGCCAGCAGACTTAGCGGGGGAAACACAGATACGCAGTATTTT.

This clone was detected only once. V and J are TRBV30 and TRBJ2-2; 12 bases map to TRBD2. The V segment lost 5 bases and the J segment 5 bases; nucleotides outside the gene matches: 3. Looked up from germline, CDR1 is GTSNPN and CDR2 is SVGIG (reference sequence). The CDR3 is made up of 14 amino acids. The chain's CDR3 is CAWGTSGSTGELFF. The DNA for the CDR3 is TGTGCCTGGGGGACTAGCGGGTCAACCGGGGAGCTGTTTTTT. The variable domain in full, completed from reference TRBV30 and TRBJ2-2, reads SQTIHQWPATLVQPVGSPLSLECTVEGTSNPNLYWYRQAAGRGLQLLFYSVGIGQISSEVPQNLSASRPQDRQFILSSKKLLLSDSGFYLCAWGTSGSTGELFFGEGSRLTVL.

V usage is TRBV28 and J usage is TRBJ1-1, with TRBD1 matching over 7 bases. V trimming: 7 bases; J trimming: 4 bases; junction bases outside the gene matches: 9. Germline CDR1 MDHEN, CDR2 SYDVKM. This CDR3 contains 14 residues. The CDR3 here is CASTLKGQFTEAFF. The CDR3 DNA follows: TGTGCCAGCACCCTAAAGGGACAGTTCACTGAAGCTTTCTTT.

This sequence joins TRBV18 and TRBJ2-5, with TRBD2 matching over 9 bases. Germline V gives CDR1 KGHSH, CDR2 LQKENI. V shed 3 bases, J shed 5 bases, and the junction held 16 bases outside the gene matches. The CDR3 is 18 residues long. Here the CDR3 DNA reads TGTGCCAGCTCACCGACCAATACGGGCGGGGGGGCCGGTGAGACCCAGTACTTC. It translates to CASSPTNTGGGAGETQYF.

The chain recombines TRBV5-5 with TRBJ2-7; the match to TRBD1 covers 8 bases. The V segment lost 4 bases and the J segment 0 bases; nucleotides outside the gene matches: 6. From germline, CDR1 is SGHKS and CDR2 YYEKEE (reference sequence). The CDR3 has 15 amino acids. The CDR3 bases are TGTGCCAGCAGCGTGGGGACAGGCCTCTCCTACGAGCAGTACTTC. It encodes CASSVGTGLSYEQYF.

This chain uses TRBV5-5 with TRBJ2-7, with TRBD1 as a possible D gene (5 bases). Germline CDR1 SGHKS, CDR2 YYEKEE (reference sequence). This CDR3 has 12 residues. Trimming cost V 1 base and J 9 bases, with 11 bases left between them. The CDR3 coding sequence is TGTGCCAGCAGCTTGCCAGGGTCGGGGCAGTACTTC. Translation gives CASSLPGSGQYF.

The V call is TRBV18, the J call TRBJ2-7; possibly TRBD2 for D (5 bases). Trimming removed 6 bases at V and 2 bases at J, with 11 bases between. Germline V CDR1 and CDR2: KGHSH, LQKENI. CDR3 length: 13 amino acids. The CDR3 bases are TGTGCCAGCTCGCTCAGCGGAACCTACGAGCAGTACTTC. Residues: CASSLSGTYEQYF.